This TCR beta chain was captured by sequencing in a study of regulatory T cells in long-lasting Graves disease. As to time point: persistent/refractory GD, antithyroid drugs over 5 years with positive TRAb. The authors made the TCR library using RNA they extracted from PBMCs. Combining iRepertoire HTBI primers with Arm-PCR of CDR3 regions, the authors built TCR beta libraries. TCRdb reanalysed the multiplex PCR reads using MiXCR and keeps one entry per CDR3 protein. Seen here are around 460,000 distinct CDR3 sequences, 22% observed once, and the top ten hold less than 15%. CDR3 length: 13 residues. CDR1 MDHEN and CDR2 SYDVKM come from the germline V gene.

Sequenced material: peripheral blood mononuclear cells (PBMCs), taken when the disease was refractory, from a patient treated with antithyroid drugs. The chain employs TRBV28 and TRBJ2-2; D gene unclear. The sequence was collected from a female donor with Graves disease. CDR3 loop: CVCLVPNTGELFF. DNA of the CDR3: TGTGTGTGTCTAGTTCCGAACACCGGGGAGCTGTTTTTT. The full variable domain, rest sourced from reference TRBV28 and TRBJ2-2, is DVKVTQSSRYLVKRTGEKVFLECVQDMDHENMFWYRQDPGLGLRLIYFSYDVKMKEKGDIPEGYSVSREKKERFSLILESASTNQTSMYLCVCLVPNTGELFFGEGSRLTVL.